This T cell receptor (beta chain) was obtained from a study of T cells in Graves' hyperthyroidism and ophthalmopathy. As for the study in general: Peripheral blood was taken when the disease was first diagnosed, before any treatment began.

Regions amplified from RNA transcripts were the TCR beta CDR3 regions. HTBI primers drove first-round RT-PCR of the TCR CDR3. TCRdb fed the multiplex PCR reads into MiXCR, producing one record per CDR3 protein. The repertoire holds under 400,000 distinct CDR3 sequences, about 15% seen once, with around 10% in the top ten. This clonotype was recorded at least ten times. The antigen is undetermined. The patients, who ranged from 18 to 65 in age, presented with newly diagnosed hyperthyroidism lasting under 2 months. From germline, CDR1 is GTSNPN and CDR2 SVGIG (reference sequence). V lost 2 bases, J lost 2 bases, and 6 bases stayed unmatched. CDR3 length: 15 residues. Study-level results: Most expanded thyroid clonotypes above 0.001 also appeared in blood. It was a median approximately 6.9 months before onset that the model predicted ophthalmopathy.

V gene TRBV30 combines with J gene TRBJ2-3, with 8 bases aligning to TRBD2. This TCR came from a woman aged 55-75 years with Graves' hyperthyroidism. The specimen was blood. The CDR3 region has the DNA TGTGCCTGGAGTCGGCTAGCGGGTTTCACAGATACGCAGTATTTT. This sequence encodes CAWSRLAGFTDTQYF.